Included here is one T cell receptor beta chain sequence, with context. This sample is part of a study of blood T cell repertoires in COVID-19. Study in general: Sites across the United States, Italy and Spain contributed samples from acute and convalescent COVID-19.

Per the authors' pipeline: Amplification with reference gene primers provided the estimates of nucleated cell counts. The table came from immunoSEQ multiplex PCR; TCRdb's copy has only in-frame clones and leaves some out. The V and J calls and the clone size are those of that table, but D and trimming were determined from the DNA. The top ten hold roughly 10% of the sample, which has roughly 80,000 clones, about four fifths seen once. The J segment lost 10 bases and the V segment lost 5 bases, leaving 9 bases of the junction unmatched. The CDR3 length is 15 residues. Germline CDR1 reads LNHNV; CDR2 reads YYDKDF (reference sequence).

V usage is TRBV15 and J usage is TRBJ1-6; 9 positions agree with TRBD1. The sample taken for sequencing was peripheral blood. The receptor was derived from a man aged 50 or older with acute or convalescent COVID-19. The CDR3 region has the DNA TGTGCCACCAGCGGGAGGACAGGGGAAGTATCACCCCTCCACTTT. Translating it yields CATSGRTGEVSPLHF.